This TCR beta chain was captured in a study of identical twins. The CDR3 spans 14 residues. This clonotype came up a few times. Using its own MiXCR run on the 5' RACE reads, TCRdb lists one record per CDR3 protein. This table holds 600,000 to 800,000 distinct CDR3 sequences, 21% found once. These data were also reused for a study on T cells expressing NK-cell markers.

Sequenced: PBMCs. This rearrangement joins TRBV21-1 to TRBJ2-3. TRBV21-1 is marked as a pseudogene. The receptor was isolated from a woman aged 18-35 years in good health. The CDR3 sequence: CASSSRRFPDTQYF. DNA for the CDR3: TGTGCCAGCAGCTCTCGCCGTTTTCCAGATACGCAGTATTTT.